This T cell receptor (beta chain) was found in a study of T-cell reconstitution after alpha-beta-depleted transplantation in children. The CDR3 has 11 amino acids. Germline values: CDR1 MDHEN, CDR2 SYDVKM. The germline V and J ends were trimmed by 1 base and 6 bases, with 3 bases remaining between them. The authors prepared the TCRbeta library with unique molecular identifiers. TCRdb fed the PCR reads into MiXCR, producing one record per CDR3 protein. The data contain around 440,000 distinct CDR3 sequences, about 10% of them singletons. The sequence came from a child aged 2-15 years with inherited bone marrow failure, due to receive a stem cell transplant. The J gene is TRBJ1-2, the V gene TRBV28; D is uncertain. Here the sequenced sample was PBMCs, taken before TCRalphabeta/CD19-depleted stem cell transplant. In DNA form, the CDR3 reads TGTGCCAGCAGTTTATTTGATGGCTACACCTTC. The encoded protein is CASSLFDGYTF.